This T cell receptor (beta chain) was sequenced for a study of blood T cell repertoires in COVID-19. Study-level information: The United States, Italy and Spain provided the acute and convalescent COVID-19 samples.

In the study's own analysis: Amplification of reference gene primers provided the estimated nucleated cell counts. TCRdb keeps only in-frame clones here, not all; method: immunoSEQ multiplex PCR. D and trimming were read from the DNA, whereas the V and J calls and clone size are those reported in that table. The repertoire holds 350,000 to 450,000 clones, with 85% as singletons. The CDR3 is 12 residues long. Germline-derived CDR1 and CDR2 are MNHEY and SVGAGI. Trimming took 9 bases from V and 6 from J; bases not matched to a gene: 5. The specimen was peripheral blood. The clonotype comes from a woman aged 18-30 years with acute or convalescent COVID-19. The rearrangement links TRBV6-5 to TRBJ2-1, with 7 bases identical to TRBD1. The CDR3 is CASEGAGNEQFF. The CDR3 DNA reads TGTGCCAGTGAGGGGGCTGGCAATGAGCAGTTCTTC.